This record covers a single TCR beta chain. Its antigen is not known. Genomic DNA acted as the template from which TCR beta VDJ combination and CDR3 sequence profiling were carried out. TCRdb re-called the reads through MiXCR, storing one row per CDR3 protein. Of 150,000 to 200,000 distinct CDR3 sequences listed, about 48% are singletons. This sample was taken from a study of CD8+CD57+ T cells in acquired aplastic anemia. Across the whole study: Sorted CD4+ plus CD8+ cells gave DNA averaging roughly 2.9 ug. In CD4+ cells, healthy donors produced an average of around 11 million reads. Study-wide results and caveats: Approximately 30 was the count of CD8+ CDR3 sequences that patients shared with controls. Statistical testing detected no significant gap in CD8+ Simpson's diversity between patients and controls.

CDR1 is SGHVS, CDR2 FNYEAQ, per germline. V trimming: 5 bases; J trimming: 5 bases; junction bases outside the gene matches: 9. The length of the CDR3 is 15 residues. This clonotype originated in a human donor in good health. The specimen sequenced was sorted CD4+, CD8+, or CD8+CD57+ T cells (not recorded which) from PBMCs. This chain joins TRBV7-6 and TRBJ2-7; 10 bases are shared with TRBD1. The CDR3 nucleotides read TGTGCCAGCAGCCGCAGACAGGGGGCTTCGGACGAGCAGTACTTC. It yields the protein CASSRRQGASDEQYF.